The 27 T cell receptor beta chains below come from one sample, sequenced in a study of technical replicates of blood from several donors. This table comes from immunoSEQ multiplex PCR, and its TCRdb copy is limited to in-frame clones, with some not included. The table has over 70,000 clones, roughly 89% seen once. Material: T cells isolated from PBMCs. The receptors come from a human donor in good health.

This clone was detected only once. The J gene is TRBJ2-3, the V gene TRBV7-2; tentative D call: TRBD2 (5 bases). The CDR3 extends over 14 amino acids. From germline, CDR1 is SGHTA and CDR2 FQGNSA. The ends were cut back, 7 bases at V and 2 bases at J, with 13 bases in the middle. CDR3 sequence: CASTLGSFTDTQYF. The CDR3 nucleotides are TGTGCCAGCACCCTGGGGAGTTTCACAGATACGCAGTATTTT.

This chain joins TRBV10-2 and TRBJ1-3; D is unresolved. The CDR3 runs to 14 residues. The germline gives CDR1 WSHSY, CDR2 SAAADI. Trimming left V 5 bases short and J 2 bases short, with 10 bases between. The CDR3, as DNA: TGCGCCAGCAGTACGAGCGGAACTGGAAACACCATATATTTT. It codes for CASSTSGTGNTIYF.

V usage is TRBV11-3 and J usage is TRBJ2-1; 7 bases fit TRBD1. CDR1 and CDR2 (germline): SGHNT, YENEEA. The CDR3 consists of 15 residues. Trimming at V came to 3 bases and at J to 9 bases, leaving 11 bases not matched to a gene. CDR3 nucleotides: TGTGCCAGCAGCTTTGTTGTCGGGGCAGGGGGTGAGCAGTTCTTC. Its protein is CASSFVVGAGGEQFF.

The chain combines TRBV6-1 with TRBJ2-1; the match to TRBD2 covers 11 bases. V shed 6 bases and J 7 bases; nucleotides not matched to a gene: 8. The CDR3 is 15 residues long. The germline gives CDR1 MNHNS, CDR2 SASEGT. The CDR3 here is CASRGLTSGMNEQFF. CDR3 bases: TGTGCCAGCAGAGGCCTGACTAGCGGGATGAATGAGCAGTTCTTC.

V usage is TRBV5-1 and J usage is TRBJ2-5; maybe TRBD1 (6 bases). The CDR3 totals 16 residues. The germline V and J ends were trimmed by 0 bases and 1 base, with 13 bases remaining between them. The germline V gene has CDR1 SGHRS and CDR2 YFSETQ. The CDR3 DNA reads TGCGCCAGCAGCTTGGAGGGGGTCTTCTTCCAAGAGACCCAGTACTTC. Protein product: CASSLEGVFFQETQYF.

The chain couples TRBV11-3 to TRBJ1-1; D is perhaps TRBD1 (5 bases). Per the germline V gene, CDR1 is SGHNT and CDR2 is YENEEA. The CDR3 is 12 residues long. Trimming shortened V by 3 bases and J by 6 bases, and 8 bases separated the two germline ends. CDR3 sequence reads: CASSLGRAEAFF. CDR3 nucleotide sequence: TGTGCCAGCAGCTTGGGCAGGGCTGAAGCTTTCTTT.

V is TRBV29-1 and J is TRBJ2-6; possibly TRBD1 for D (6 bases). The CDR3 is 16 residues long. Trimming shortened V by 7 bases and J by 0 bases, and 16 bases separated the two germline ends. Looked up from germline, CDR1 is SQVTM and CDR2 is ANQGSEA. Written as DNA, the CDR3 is TGCAGCGCAGTAACAGGGTTCAGCTCTGGGGCCAACGTCCTGACTTTC. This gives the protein CSAVTGFSSGANVLTF.

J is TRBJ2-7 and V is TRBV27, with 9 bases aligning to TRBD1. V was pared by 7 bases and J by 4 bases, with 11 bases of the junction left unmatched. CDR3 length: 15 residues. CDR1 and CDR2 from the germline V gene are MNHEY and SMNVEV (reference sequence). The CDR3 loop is CASTINRGRLYEQYF. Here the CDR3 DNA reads TGTGCCAGCACCATTAACAGGGGGCGGTTGTACGAGCAGTACTTC.

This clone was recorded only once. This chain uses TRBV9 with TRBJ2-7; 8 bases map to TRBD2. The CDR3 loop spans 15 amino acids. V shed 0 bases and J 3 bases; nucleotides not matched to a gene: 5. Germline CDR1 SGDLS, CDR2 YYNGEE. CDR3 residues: CASSVGTSFLYEQYF. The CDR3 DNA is TGTGCCAGCAGCGTAGGGACTAGCTTTCTCTACGAGCAGTACTTC.

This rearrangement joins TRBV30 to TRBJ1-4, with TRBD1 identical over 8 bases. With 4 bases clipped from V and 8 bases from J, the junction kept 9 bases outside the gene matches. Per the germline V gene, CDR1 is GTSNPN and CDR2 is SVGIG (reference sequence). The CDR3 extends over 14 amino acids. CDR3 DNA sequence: TGTGCCTGGACTCCCGACAGGGGTCAAGAAAAACTGTTTTTT. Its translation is CAWTPDRGQEKLFF. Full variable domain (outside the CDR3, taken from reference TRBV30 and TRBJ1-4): SQTIHQWPATLVQPVGSPLSLECTVEGTSNPNLYWYRQAAGRGLQLLFYSVGIGQISSEVPQNLSASRPQDRQFILSSKKLLLSDSGFYLCAWTPDRGQEKLFFGSGTQLSVL.

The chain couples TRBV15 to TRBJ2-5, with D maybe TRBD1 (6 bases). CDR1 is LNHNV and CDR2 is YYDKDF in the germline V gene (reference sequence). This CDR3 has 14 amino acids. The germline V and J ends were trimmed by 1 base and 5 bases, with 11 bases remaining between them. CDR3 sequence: CATSRVGGMETQYF. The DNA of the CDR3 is TGTGCCACCAGCAGAGTTGGGGGCATGGAGACCCAGTACTTC. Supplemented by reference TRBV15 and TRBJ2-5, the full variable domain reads DAMVIQNPRYQVTQFGKPVTLSCSQTLNHNVMYWYQQKSSQAPKLLFHYYDKDFNNEADTPDNFQSRRPNTSFCFLDIRSPGLGDTAMYLCATSRVGGMETQYFGPGTRLLVL.

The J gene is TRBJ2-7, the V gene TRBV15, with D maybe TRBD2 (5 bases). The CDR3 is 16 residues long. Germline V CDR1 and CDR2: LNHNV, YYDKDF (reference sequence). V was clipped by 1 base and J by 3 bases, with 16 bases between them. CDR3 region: CATSRGLRTRGYEQYF. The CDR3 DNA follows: TGTGCCACCAGCAGAGGGCTCCGGACTCGGGGCTACGAGCAGTACTTC.

Written as DNA, the CDR3 is TGTGCCAACGAAAGGGGCTCAGCGGGAGGGTCCTACAATGAGCAGTTCTTC. Residues: CANERGSAGGSYNEQFF. The J gene is TRBJ2-1, the V gene TRBV2; 10 bases align to TRBD2. Germline trimming cut 10 bases from V and 1 base from J; bases unmatched to any gene: 13. The CDR3 is 17 residues long. The V gene's germline CDR1 is SNHLY and CDR2 FYNNEI.

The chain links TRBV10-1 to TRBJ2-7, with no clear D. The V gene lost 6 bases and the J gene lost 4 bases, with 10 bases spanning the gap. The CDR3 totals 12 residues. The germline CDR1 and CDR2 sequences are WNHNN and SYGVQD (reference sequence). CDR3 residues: CASSFYRYEQYF. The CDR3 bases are TGCGCCAGCAGCTTCTACCGATACGAGCAGTACTTC.

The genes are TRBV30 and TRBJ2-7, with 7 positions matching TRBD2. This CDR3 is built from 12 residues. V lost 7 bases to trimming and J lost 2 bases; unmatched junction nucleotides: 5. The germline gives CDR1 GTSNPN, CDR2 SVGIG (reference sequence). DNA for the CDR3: TGTGCCTCCGCCACTAGCGCCTACGAGCAGTACTTC. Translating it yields CASATSAYEQYF.

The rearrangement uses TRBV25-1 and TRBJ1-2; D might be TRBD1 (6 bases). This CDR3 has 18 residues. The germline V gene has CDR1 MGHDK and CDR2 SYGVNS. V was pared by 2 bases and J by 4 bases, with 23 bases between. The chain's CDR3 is CASSEAPTPGLGAYGYTF. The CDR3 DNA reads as TGTGCCAGCAGTGAAGCTCCCACACCGGGCTTGGGGGCCTATGGCTACACCTTC.

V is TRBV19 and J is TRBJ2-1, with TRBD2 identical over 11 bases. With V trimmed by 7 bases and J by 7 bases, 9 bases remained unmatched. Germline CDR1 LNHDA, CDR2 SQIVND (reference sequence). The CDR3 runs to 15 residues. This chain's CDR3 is CASTSIAGGGNEQFF. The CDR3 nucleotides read TGTGCCAGTACTTCAATAGCGGGAGGGGGGAATGAGCAGTTCTTC.

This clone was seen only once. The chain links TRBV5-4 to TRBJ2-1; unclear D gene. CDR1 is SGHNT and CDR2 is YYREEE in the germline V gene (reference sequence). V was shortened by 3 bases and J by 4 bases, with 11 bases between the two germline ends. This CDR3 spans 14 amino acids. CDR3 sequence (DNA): TGTGCCAGCAGCTACGACTCGGCGTACAATGAGCAGTTCTTC. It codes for CASSYDSAYNEQFF.

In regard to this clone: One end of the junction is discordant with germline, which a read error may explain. This CDR3 reads CASTVDEGTQYF. In DNA form, the CDR3 reads TGTGCCAGCACCGTAGACGAGGGTACGCAGTATTTT. The chain employs TRBV9 and TRBJ2-3, with D perhaps matching TRBD2 (5 bases). The CDR3 totals 12 residues. Germline V gives CDR1 SGDLS, CDR2 YYNGEE.

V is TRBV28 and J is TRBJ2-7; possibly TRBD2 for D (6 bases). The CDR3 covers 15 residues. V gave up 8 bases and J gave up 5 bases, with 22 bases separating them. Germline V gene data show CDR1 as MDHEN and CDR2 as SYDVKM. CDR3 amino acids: CASGPLSSGRNEQYF. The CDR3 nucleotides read TGTGCCAGCGGACCCCTCTCCTCGGGGAGGAACGAGCAGTACTTC.

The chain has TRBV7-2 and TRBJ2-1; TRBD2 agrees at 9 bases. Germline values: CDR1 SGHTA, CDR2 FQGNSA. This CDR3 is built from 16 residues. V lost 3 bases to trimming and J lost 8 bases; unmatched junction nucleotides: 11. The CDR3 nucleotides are TGTGCCAGCAGCTTGATCAGTAGCGGGAGTGGCCATGAGCAGTTCTTC. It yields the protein CASSLISSGSGHEQFF.

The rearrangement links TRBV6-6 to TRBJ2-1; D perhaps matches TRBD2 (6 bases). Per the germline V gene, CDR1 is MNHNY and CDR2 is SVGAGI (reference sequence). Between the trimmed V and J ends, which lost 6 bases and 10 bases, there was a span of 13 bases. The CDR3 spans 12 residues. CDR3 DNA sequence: TGTGCCAGCAGCCAACCGGGGGTGGAGCAGTTCTTC. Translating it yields CASSQPGVEQFF.

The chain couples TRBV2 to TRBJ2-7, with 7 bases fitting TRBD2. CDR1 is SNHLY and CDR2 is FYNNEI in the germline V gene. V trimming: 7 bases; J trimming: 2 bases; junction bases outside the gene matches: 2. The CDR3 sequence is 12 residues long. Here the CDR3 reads CASTGTTYEQYF. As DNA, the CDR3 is TGTGCCAGCACGGGGACTACCTACGAGCAGTACTTC.

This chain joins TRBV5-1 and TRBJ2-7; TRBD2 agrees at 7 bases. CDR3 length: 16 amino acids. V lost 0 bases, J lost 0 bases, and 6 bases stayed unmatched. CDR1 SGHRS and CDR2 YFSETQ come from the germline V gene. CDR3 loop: CASSLVASGPSYEQYF. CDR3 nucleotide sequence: TGCGCCAGCAGCTTGGTAGCTAGCGGCCCCTCCTACGAGCAGTACTTC.

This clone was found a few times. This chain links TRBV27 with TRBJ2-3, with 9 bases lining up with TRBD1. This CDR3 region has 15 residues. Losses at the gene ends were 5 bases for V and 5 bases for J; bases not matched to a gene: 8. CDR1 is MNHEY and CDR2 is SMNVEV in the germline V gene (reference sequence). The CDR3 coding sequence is TGTGCCAGCAGTCCCCTTATGGGACAGGGAGATACGCAGTATTTT. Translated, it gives CASSPLMGQGDTQYF.

CDR3 sequence (DNA): TGTGCCAGCAGCACAAACCCACAGGGCGTATATGGCTACACCTTC. Protein: CASSTNPQGVYGYTF. This rearrangement joins TRBV9 to TRBJ1-2; tentative D call: TRBD1 (6 bases). Germline-derived CDR1 and CDR2 are SGDLS and YYNGEE. Trimming pared 4 bases from V and 5 bases from J, leaving 18 bases between. The CDR3 length is 15 residues.

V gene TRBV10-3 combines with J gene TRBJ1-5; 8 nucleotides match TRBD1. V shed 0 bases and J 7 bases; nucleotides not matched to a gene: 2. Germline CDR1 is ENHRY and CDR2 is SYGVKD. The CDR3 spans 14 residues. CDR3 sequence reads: CAISESDRGQPQHF. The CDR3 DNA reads TGTGCCATCAGTGAGTCTGACAGGGGCCAGCCCCAGCATTTT.